Listed below are T cell receptor beta chains from one sample, sequenced in a study of shared clonotypes between healthy human individuals. TCRdb's copy holds only in-frame clones and misses some; the assay was immunoSEQ multiplex PCR. The profile shows around 1.6 million clones, 95% to 99% of them singletons. Sequenced: naive CD4+ T cells sorted from blood. The origin of the receptors is a man aged 25-40 years in good health. Each CDR3 is given with its conserved first and last residue. The D gene is left open where the match is weak. Some rows have no size entry. The others give once, few or many, or a class for an expanded clone.

size: NA; D: NA; J: TRBJ1-3; V: TRBV6-1; CDR3: CASSQNRNTIYF; DNA: TGTGCCAGCAGTCAGAATCGAAACACCATATATTTT
size: NA; D: TRBD2; J: TRBJ2-1; V: TRBV5-1; CDR3: CASGLALSSYNEQFF; DNA: TGCGCCAGCGGACTAGCGCTGAGCTCCTACAATGAGCAGTTCTTC
size: NA; D: TRBD2; J: TRBJ2-3; V: TRBV27; CDR3: CASSGSAADTQYF; DNA: TGTGCCAGTAGCGGGTCTGCGGCAGATACGCAGTATTTT
size: NA; D: NA; J: TRBJ1-1; V: TRBV6-5; CDR3: CASSLLGNTEAFF; DNA: TGTGCCAGCAGTCTGCTAGGGAACACTGAAGCTTTCTTT
size: NA; D: TRBD2; J: TRBJ2-7; V: TRBV4-2; CDR3: CASSQDASGSPSYEQYF; DNA: TGTGCCAGCAGCCAAGATGCTAGCGGGAGCCCCTCCTACGAGCAGTACTTC
size: NA; D: TRBD2; J: TRBJ2-1; V: TRBV27; CDR3: CASSSGDLAGYNEQFF; DNA: TGTGCCAGCAGTTCGGGCGATCTAGCGGGCTACAATGAGCAGTTCTTC
size: NA; D: NA; J: TRBJ2-6; V: TRBV6-1; CDR3: CATLQARGANVLTF; DNA: TGTGCCACCCTCCAGGCTAGGGGGGCCAACGTCCTGACTTTC
size: NA; D: NA; J: TRBJ2-4; V: TRBV27; CDR3: CASSLRPVYIQYF; DNA: TGTGCCAGCAGTTTACGTCCCGTATACATTCAGTACTTC
size: NA; D: TRBD1; J: TRBJ2-7; V: TRBV5-6; CDR3: CASRSDRARSYEQYF; DNA: TGTGCCAGCAGGTCCGACAGGGCTAGATCCTACGAGCAGTACTTC
size: NA; D: NA; J: TRBJ2-3; V: TRBV7-2; CDR3: CASSFRLADTQYF; DNA: TGTGCCAGCAGCTTTAGACTTGCGGATACGCAGTATTTT
size: NA; D: NA; J: TRBJ2-2; V: TRBV10-1; CDR3: CASSRTAGELFF; DNA: TGCGCCAGCAGTAGAACGGCCGGGGAGCTGTTTTTT
size: NA; D: NA; J: TRBJ2-1; V: TRBV19; CDR3: CASEGGYYNEQFF; DNA: TGTGCCAGTGAGGGGGGATACTACAATGAGCAGTTCTTC
size: NA; D: TRBD1; J: TRBJ1-5; V: TRBV18; CDR3: CASSPTGGSQPQHF; DNA: TGTGCCAGCTCGCCGACAGGGGGCAGCCAGCCCCAGCATTTT
size: NA; D: NA; J: TRBJ1-2; V: TRBV19; CDR3: CASSSLDKESLYGYTF; DNA: TGTGCCAGTAGTTCCCTGGACAAAGAAAGCTTATATGGCTACACCTTC
size: NA; D: TRBD1; J: TRBJ2-1; V: TRBV7-2; CDR3: CASSRRGQGSERLYNEQFF; DNA: TGTGCCAGCAGCCGAAGGGGACAGGGATCCGAGAGGCTCTACAATGAGCAGTTCTTC
size: NA; D: NA; J: TRBJ2-7; V: TRBV29-1; CDR3: CSVGIRTSYEQYF; DNA: TGCAGCGTTGGCATTAGAACCAGCTACGAGCAGTACTTC
size: once; D: NA; J: TRBJ2-3; V: TRBV10-3; CDR3: CAISGLGGSDTQYF; DNA: TGTGCCATCAGTGGGCTTGGGGGTTCAGATACGCAGTATTTT
size: NA; D: TRBD2; J: TRBJ2-3; V: TRBV5-6; CDR3: CASSLWASGSSTDTQYF; DNA: TGTGCCAGCAGCTTGTGGGCTAGCGGGTCTAGCACAGATACGCAGTATTTT
size: NA; D: NA; J: TRBJ2-7; V: TRBV9; CDR3: CASSVVGAGEQYF; DNA: TGTGCCAGCAGCGTAGTAGGGGCGGGCGAGCAGTACTTC
size: NA; D: TRBD1; J: TRBJ2-3; V: TRBV27; CDR3: CASSWQGAADTQYF; DNA: TGTGCCAGCAGTTGGCAGGGGGCCGCAGATACGCAGTATTTT
size: NA; D: TRBD1; J: TRBJ1-4; V: TRBV11-2; CDR3: CASSRRTGPNEKLFF; DNA: TGTGCCAGCAGCCGACGGACAGGGCCTAATGAAAAACTGTTTTTT
size: NA; D: TRBD2; J: TRBJ2-1; V: TRBV7-8; CDR3: CASSTGTSVLRGYEQFF; DNA: TGTGCCAGCAGTACCGGGACTAGCGTTCTCCGGGGTTATGAGCAGTTCTTC
size: NA; D: NA; J: TRBJ1-4; V: TRBV27; CDR3: CASSVRGATNEKLFF; DNA: TGTGCCAGCAGTGTCAGGGGAGCGACTAATGAAAAACTGTTTTTT
size: NA; D: NA; J: TRBJ1-1; V: TRBV15; CDR3: CATSRERGIGSEAFF; DNA: TGTGCCACCAGCAGAGAAAGAGGGATTGGGTCTGAAGCTTTCTTT
size: NA; D: NA; J: TRBJ2-5; V: TRBV28; CDR3: CASGTGLGETQYF; DNA: TGTGCCAGCGGCACAGGTTTAGGTGAGACCCAGTACTTC
size: NA; D: NA; J: TRBJ1-2; V: TRBV7-8; CDR3: CASIPRRGEFSHYGYTF; DNA: TGTGCCAGCATCCCGCGAAGGGGGGAGTTTAGTCACTATGGCTACACCTTC
size: NA; D: NA; J: TRBJ2-7; V: TRBV29-1; CDR3: CSVVGAGGEQYF; DNA: TGCAGCGTTGTAGGCGCCGGGGGAGAGCAGTACTTC
size: NA; D: TRBD2; J: TRBJ2-2; V: TRBV7-2; CDR3: CASRHHLVAGVSGELFF; DNA: TGTGCCAGCAGACACCACCTAGTTGCGGGAGTCAGCGGGGAGCTGTTTTTT
size: NA; D: TRBD1; J: TRBJ1-5; V: TRBV19; CDR3: CASSSRTGFGQPQHF; DNA: TGTGCCAGTAGTTCCAGGACAGGGTTCGGACAGCCCCAGCATTTT
size: NA; D: NA; J: TRBJ1-4; V: TRBV19; CDR3: CASSIEVTGRTEKLFF; DNA: TGTGCCAGTAGTATAGAGGTGACGGGGCGAACTGAAAAACTGTTTTTT
size: NA; D: NA; J: TRBJ2-7; V: TRBV30; CDR3: CAWSLTSGPYEQYF; DNA: TGTGCCTGGAGTTTAACCAGCGGCCCCTACGAGCAGTACTTC
size: NA; D: NA; J: TRBJ1-4; V: TRBV29-1; CDR3: CSVEVASFATNEKLFF; DNA: TGCAGCGTTGAAGTTGCATCCTTTGCAACTAATGAAAAACTGTTTTTT
size: once; D: TRBD1; J: TRBJ2-3; V: TRBV19; CDR3: CASRPAAGGTQYF; DNA: TGTGCCAGTAGACCAGCCGCAGGGGGTACGCAGTATTTT
size: NA; D: TRBD1; J: TRBJ2-2; V: TRBV7-6; CDR3: CASSATGFNTGELFF; DNA: TGTGCCAGCAGCGCGACAGGGTTCAACACCGGGGAGCTGTTTTTT
size: NA; D: NA; J: TRBJ1-5; V: TRBV12-2; CDR3: CASRLVRAVNQPQHF; DNA: TGTGCAAGTCGCTTAGTAAGGGCAGTAAATCAGCCCCAGCATTTT
size: once; D: TRBD2; J: TRBJ2-2; V: TRBV13; CDR3: CASSLFQGWGLERVNTGELFF; DNA: TGTGCCAGCAGCTTATTTCAAGGTTGGGGACTAGAACGGGTGAACACCGGGGAGCTGTTTTTT
size: NA; D: NA; J: TRBJ1-4; V: TRBV7-9; CDR3: CASSVTGTRNEKLFF; DNA: TGTGCCAGCAGCGTTACAGGGACGCGAAATGAAAAACTGTTTTTT
size: once; D: NA; J: TRBJ2-7; V: TRBV7-9; CDR3: CASSLMGAYEQYF; DNA: TGTGCCAGCAGCTTAATGGGGGCCTACGAGCAGTACTTC
size: once; D: NA; J: TRBJ2-7; V: TRBV7-9; CDR3: CASSLATPAGNVQYF; DNA: TGTGCCAGCAGCTTAGCCACCCCGGCGGGTAATGTGCAGTACTTC
size: NA; D: NA; J: TRBJ1-5; V: TRBV19; CDR3: CASSIEVGQPQHF; DNA: TGTGCCAGTAGTATAGAAGTAGGACAGCCCCAGCATTTT
size: NA; D: NA; J: TRBJ1-5; V: TRBV2; CDR3: CASDIGGRGQPQHF; DNA: TGTGCCAGCGACATAGGGGGGAGAGGTCAGCCCCAGCATTTT
size: once; D: NA; J: TRBJ1-5; V: TRBV6-5; CDR3: CASSSVLGRPNQPQHF; DNA: TGTGCCAGCAGTTCAGTTTTAGGCAGACCCAATCAGCCCCAGCATTTT
size: NA; D: NA; J: TRBJ2-1; V: TRBV28; CDR3: CASSLEYRDEQFF; DNA: TGTGCCAGCAGTTTAGAGTATAGGGATGAGCAGTTCTTC
size: NA; D: TRBD2; J: TRBJ2-1; V: TRBV11-3; CDR3: CASSPRGTSGYNEQFF; DNA: TGTGCCAGCAGCCCCCGTGGGACTAGCGGCTACAATGAGCAGTTCTTC
size: NA; D: NA; J: TRBJ2-3; V: TRBV12-5; CDR3: CASGLGRIRTDTQYF; DNA: TGTGCTAGTGGCCTCGGACGGATCAGGACGGATACGCAGTATTTT
size: NA; D: TRBD1; J: TRBJ2-7; V: TRBV27; CDR3: CASSSRQGRNYEQYF; DNA: TGTGCCAGCAGTTCCAGACAGGGTAGGAATTACGAGCAGTACTTC
size: once; D: NA; J: TRBJ2-7; V: TRBV5-4; CDR3: CASSLELRPLGGNEQYF; DNA: TGTGCCAGCAGCTTGGAACTCCGACCCCTCGGCGGCAACGAGCAGTACTTC